Described below is a single T cell receptor (beta chain) sequence and its context. Its antigen remains unknown. A second PCR of 7 to 11 cycles used a sample-barcoded 5' primer and a J-beta primer mix. TCRdb re-called the 5' RACE reads through MiXCR, storing one row per CDR3 protein. This sample has nearly 1 million distinct CDR3 sequences; 45% to 60% occur once, and the top ten carry about a fifth. The CDR3 totals 15 residues. The germline CDR1 and CDR2 sequences are DFQATT and SNEGSKA (reference sequence). V lost 1 base to trimming and J lost 3 bases, with 14 bases between them. This sample is part of a study of blood T cells in healthy people across ages. Overall study context: There was about one barcoded beta molecule captured by template switching per two T cells.

Points from the study as a whole: Total diversity from one million sequenced T cells was likely underestimated. Naive and antigen-experienced cells could not be conclusively compared, given unsorted PBMCs.

For every donor, a draw yielded 9.5 to 10 milliliters of peripheral blood. The TCR comes from a woman aged 55-69 years in good health. The specimen was blood. V is TRBV20-1 and J is TRBJ2-3; D could derive from TRBD1 or TRBD2 (6 bases each). Here the CDR3 DNA reads TGCAGTGCTAGAGCGCAGCAGGGGAGGACAGATACGCAGTATTTT. Protein product: CSARAQQGRTDTQYF.